The 23 T cell receptor beta chains reported below all come from one sample, sequenced in a study of cytotoxic CD8 clonotypes in ibrutinib-treated CLL. TCRdb keeps only in-frame clones here, not all; method: immunoSEQ multiplex PCR. The sample has 110,000 to 150,000 clones, around three quarters seen once. Source: PBMCs, taken after 12 months of ibrutinib treatment. The receptors derive from a human donor with chronic lymphocytic leukemia.

The chain carries TRBV4-1 and TRBJ1-2; D is possibly TRBD1 (5 bases). Germline lookup yields CDR1 MGHRA and CDR2 YSYEKL. The CDR3 contains 17 residues. V lost 1 base and J lost 0, with 15 bases in between. CDR3 sequence reads: CASSQVGPGPPNYGYTF. The CDR3 coding sequence is TGCGCCAGCAGCCAAGTGGGACCAGGGCCACCTAACTATGGCTACACCTTC.

V usage is TRBV4-1 and J usage is TRBJ2-7, with D possibly being TRBD1 (6 bases). Deletions cut 0 bases from V and 3 bases from J, with 12 bases between. The CDR3 has 15 residues. CDR1 and CDR2 (germline): MGHRA, YSYEKL. The CDR3 region has the DNA TGCGCCAGCAGCCAAGAGCCAGGGGCGTACTACGAGCAGTACTTC. This gives the protein CASSQEPGAYYEQYF.

The chain recombines TRBV4-1 with TRBJ1-1; 8 nucleotides align to TRBD1. Germline assignment: CDR1 MGHRA and CDR2 YSYEKL. There are 14 residues in the CDR3. Losses at the gene ends were 1 base for V and 3 bases for J; bases not matched to a gene: 1. The CDR3 region has the DNA TGCGCCAGCAGCCAAGTGGACAGGGACACTGAAGCTTTCTTT. Its protein is CASSQVDRDTEAFF.

This clone has a handful of counts. The chain employs TRBV7-8 and TRBJ2-7, with D tentatively TRBD1 or TRBD2 (6 bases each). The germline V gene has CDR1 SGHVS and CDR2 FQNEAQ. The CDR3 is made up of 11 amino acids. V was shortened by 4 bases and J by 12 bases, with 13 bases between the two germline ends. CDR3 protein: CASSSTGTPYF. In DNA, the CDR3 is TGTGCCAGCAGCTCTACAGGGACTCCGTACTTC.

The chain couples TRBV4-3 to TRBJ2-2; TRBD2 matches 15 bases. Germline-derived CDR1 and CDR2 are LGHNA and YSLEER. V shed 3 bases, J shed 5 bases, and the junction held 1 base outside the gene matches. The CDR3 totals 16 residues. CDR3 residues: CASSHGTSGRTGELFF. The CDR3 DNA follows: TGCGCCAGCAGCCATGGGACTAGCGGGAGGACCGGGGAGCTGTTTTTT.

The chain joins TRBV19 to TRBJ1-1; TRBD1 might be the D (6 bases). Germline lookup yields CDR1 LNHDA and CDR2 SQIVND (reference sequence). There are 15 residues in the CDR3. Deletions cut 7 bases from V and 1 base from J, with 16 bases between. The CDR3 protein is CASIAYDRPNTEAFF. The CDR3 DNA is TGTGCCAGTATCGCTTATGACAGGCCGAACACTGAAGCTTTCTTT.

The CDR3 bases are TGTGCCAGCTCACCACCCCAGTCGGCGGGGCGAGAGCAGTACTTC. This translates into CASSPPQSAGREQYF. The chain recombines TRBV18 with TRBJ2-7; perhaps TRBD2 as D (6 bases). With 0 bases removed from V and 7 bases from J, the gap between germline ends came to 16 bases. In germline, CDR1 is KGHSH, CDR2 LQKENI. The CDR3 spans 15 residues.

The chain employs TRBV27 and TRBJ2-7; 14 nucleotides align to TRBD2. V lost 6 bases, J lost 6 bases, and 10 bases stayed unmatched. CDR1 and CDR2 (germline): MNHEY, SMNVEV (reference sequence). The CDR3 runs 16 residues. CDR3 sequence reads: CASSKTGTSGSREQYF. Here the CDR3 DNA reads TGTGCCAGCAGCAAAACCGGGACTAGCGGGAGTCGCGAGCAGTACTTC.

The rearrangement joins TRBV6-5 to TRBJ2-4; D remains ambiguous. The CDR3 length is 15 residues. Germline CDR1 is MNHEY and CDR2 is SVGAGI. The V end lost 8 bases, the J end lost 0 bases, and 14 bases lay between the germline ends. The CDR3 nucleotides read TGTGCCAGCGGCGCGTGGGCCGGAGCCAAAAACATTCAGTACTTC. Translation: CASGAWAGAKNIQYF.

The V call is TRBV28, the J call TRBJ2-3; 9 nucleotides match TRBD2. The junction had 3 bases not matched to a gene; V was cut back by 2 bases and J by 0 bases. The germline CDR1 and CDR2 sequences are MDHEN and SYDVKM. The length of the CDR3 is 16 residues. CDR3 nucleotides: TGTGCCAGCAGTTTAATGGCGGGGGGGAGCACAGATACGCAGTATTTT. This codes for CASSLMAGGSTDTQYF.

The rearrangement links TRBV7-5 to TRBJ2-7; the table calls TRBD2, which could not be checked here. TRBV7-5 is given as a pseudogene. CDR3 size: 15 residues. CDR3 sequence: CVRSPRTSGGYEQYF. DNA of the CDR3: TGTGTCAGAAGCCCCCGGACTAGCGGGGGGTACGAGCAGTACTTC.

This clone was observed once. V gene TRBV28 combines with J gene TRBJ2-7; D is perhaps TRBD1 (5 bases). V was shortened by 1 base and J by 4 bases, with 8 bases between the two germline ends. This CDR3 has 13 residues. Germline V gene data show CDR1 as MDHEN and CDR2 as SYDVKM. CDR3 loop: CASSLSGWYEQYF. CDR3 nucleotide sequence: TGTGCCAGCAGTTTATCAGGGTGGTACGAGCAGTACTTC.

The chain couples TRBV4-2 to TRBJ1-2; D might be TRBD1 (5 bases). Germline values: CDR1 LGHNA, CDR2 YNFKEQ. The ends were cut back, 4 bases at V and 2 bases at J, with 11 bases in the middle. CDR3 length equals 14 residues. The CDR3 DNA sequence: TGTGCCAGCAGCCCAGGGCAGCAGAACTATGGCTACACCTTC. Translation gives CASSPGQQNYGYTF.

This clone was counted between two and nine times. The CDR3 loop is CASKGAVNSPLHF. The CDR3 coding sequence is TGTGCCAGCAAGGGGGCCGTGAATTCACCCCTCCACTTT. V is TRBV28 and J is TRBJ1-6, with 7 bases that match TRBD1. The CDR3 is made up of 13 amino acids. V trimming: 7 bases; J trimming: 7 bases; junction bases outside the gene matches: 4. Germline lookup yields CDR1 MDHEN and CDR2 SYDVKM.

This chain uses TRBV7-3 with TRBJ2-2, with D perhaps matching TRBD2 (6 bases). The CDR3 has 19 residues. From germline, CDR1 is SGHTA and CDR2 FQGTGA. V was shortened by 1 base and J by 1 base, with 19 bases between the two germline ends. CDR3 nucleotides: TGTGCCAGCAGCTTAATTGGGGCGGGGACTCCAGAGAACACCGGGGAGCTGTTTTTT. This translates into CASSLIGAGTPENTGELFF.

The chain combines TRBV4-1 with TRBJ2-2, with 10 nucleotides matching TRBD2. This CDR3 contains 18 residues. Germline V gene data show CDR1 as MGHRA and CDR2 as YSYEKL. The trim removed 1 base at V and 6 bases at J, leaving 11 bases unmatched. The CDR3 bases are TGCGCCAGCAGCCAAGTAGGGCTAGCGGGGGCAATGTCCGGGGAGCTGTTTTTT. It translates to CASSQVGLAGAMSGELFF.

The gene calls are TRBV19 and TRBJ2-2, with D perhaps matching TRBD1 (6 bases). Germline V CDR1 and CDR2: LNHDA, SQIVND (reference sequence). V was pared by 7 bases and J by 3 bases, with 15 bases between. The CDR3 length is 15 residues. The CDR3 sequence: CASIQSRGYTGELFF. The CDR3 DNA reads TGTGCCAGTATCCAATCCAGGGGTTACACCGGGGAGCTGTTTTTT.

V usage is TRBV19 and J usage is TRBJ1-1; 7 bases are shared with TRBD1. Germline V gene sequence: CDR1 LNHDA, CDR2 SQIVND (reference sequence). The CDR3 extends over 14 amino acids. V was clipped by 3 bases and J by 3 bases; unmatched bases: 4. CDR3 nucleotide sequence: TGTGCCAGTAGTATGGGGGGGACAGACACTGAAGCTTTCTTT. It codes for CASSMGGTDTEAFF.

V and J are TRBV28 and TRBJ1-4; maybe TRBD1 (5 bases). CDR3 length equals 14 residues. The germline CDR1 and CDR2 sequences are MDHEN and SYDVKM. V lost 2 bases and J lost 6, with 10 bases in between. This chain's CDR3 is CASSLGGTHEKLFF. For the CDR3, the DNA is TGTGCCAGCAGTTTAGGAGGGACCCATGAAAAACTGTTTTTT.

The chain recombines TRBV19 with TRBJ1-6; D remains unclear. CDR1 and CDR2 (germline): LNHDA, SQIVND (reference sequence). The CDR3 loop spans 16 amino acids. Trimming removed 6 bases at V and 0 bases at J, with 12 bases between. CDR3 region: CASRAPGSSYNSPLHF. The CDR3 DNA reads as TGTGCCAGTAGGGCCCCCGGGAGCTCCTATAATTCACCCCTCCACTTT.

The chain combines TRBV7-9 with TRBJ2-1; 8 nucleotides match TRBD2. The junction had 10 bases not matched to a gene; V was cut back by 6 bases and J by 0 bases. This CDR3 has 17 residues. The germline V gene encodes CDR1 SEHNR and CDR2 FQNEAQ (reference sequence). The CDR3 DNA reads TGTGCCAGCAGTCGCACTAGCGGATTGAGCTCCTACAATGAGCAGTTCTTC. It codes for CASSRTSGLSSYNEQFF.

The chain combines TRBV7-9 with TRBJ1-1, with unresolved D. CDR1 is SEHNR, CDR2 FQNEAQ, per germline (reference sequence). The V gene lost 1 base and the J gene lost 6 bases, with 9 bases spanning the gap. The CDR3 is 13 residues long. The CDR3 here is CASSLGGSAEAFF. CDR3 DNA: TGTGCCAGCAGCTTAGGTGGTAGCGCTGAAGCTTTCTTT.

The V call is TRBV29-1, the J call TRBJ2-7; weak D call: TRBD2 (5 bases). The germline V gene has CDR1 SQVTM and CDR2 ANQGSEA. V dropped 7 bases and J dropped 3 bases, with 16 bases sitting between them. The CDR3 sequence is 13 residues long. The CDR3 region is CSAGEGTYYEQYF. The CDR3, as DNA: TGCAGCGCTGGAGAGGGTACCTACTACGAGCAGTACTTC.